Sequencing of this T cell receptor (beta chain) was carried out in a study of beta chain features in type 1 diabetes. V dropped 1 base and J dropped 0 bases, with 7 bases sitting between them. There are 13 residues in the CDR3. The V gene's germline CDR1 is GTSNPN and CDR2 SVGIG (reference sequence). The whole isolated RNA underwent reverse transcription, so sequencing captured expressed TCRB transcripts. The assay was immunoSEQ multiplex PCR, and TCRdb's table has in-frame clones only and misses some. This sample yields over 350,000 clones, of which approximately 15% are seen a single time; 0.019% belongs to the top ten.

The sequenced sample was naive CD4+ T cells from blood. This rearrangement joins TRBV30 to TRBJ2-7; D is perhaps TRBD1 (6 bases). This TCR derives from a young woman in good health. The CDR3, as DNA: TGTGCCTGGAGTGGACAGGACTCCTACGAGCAGTACTTC. Its protein is CAWSGQDSYEQYF.